This T cell receptor (beta chain) was retrieved from a study of blood T cells in healthy people across ages. Combining a sample-barcoded 5' primer with a J-beta primer mix, a second PCR ran for 7 to 11 cycles. Carrying 12 random nucleotides, a template-switch adaptor labeled each individual cDNA molecule. TCRdb independently ran MiXCR on the 5' RACE reads; one entry per CDR3 protein. The repertoire holds around 1,800,000 distinct CDR3 sequences, with approximately 40% as singletons. This CDR3 region has 13 residues. Germline lookup yields CDR1 SGHTA and CDR2 FQGTGA. Trimming stripped 5 bases from V and 6 bases from J, with 12 bases between. This clonotype was detected only a few times.

This clonotype was sampled from a human donor in good health. This chain uses TRBV7-3 with TRBJ2-3, with a weak D call TRBD1 (5 bases). What was sequenced was blood. In DNA form, the CDR3 reads TGTGCCAGCAGCCCCAGGGTTTCCGATACGCAGTATTTT. It is translated as CASSPRVSDTQYF.